This T cell receptor (beta chain) came from a study of shared clonotypes between healthy human individuals. The V gene lost 7 bases and the J gene lost 1 base, with 10 bases spanning the gap. Per germline, CDR1 MNHEY and CDR2 SMNVEV (reference sequence). This CDR3 spans 13 amino acids. Clones were sequenced by immunoSEQ multiplex PCR, and TCRdb holds only the in-frame ones, with some missing. The sample contains some 740,000 clones, 80% to 95% of which appear only once. Naive CD8 cells were CD45RO-negative, positively selected for CCR7, excluding terminally differentiated effector memory CD45RA+ cells. The study enrolled healthy HIV-negative adults without recent acute infections or vaccinations as donors.

The clonotype originates from a man aged 25-45 years in good health. The chain uses TRBV27 and TRBJ2-5; D remains ambiguous. Sequenced sample: naive CD8+ T cells sorted from blood. The CDR3 loop reads CASTSRPQETQYF. In DNA form, the CDR3 reads TGTGCCAGCACGTCTAGACCCCAAGAGACCCAGTACTTC.